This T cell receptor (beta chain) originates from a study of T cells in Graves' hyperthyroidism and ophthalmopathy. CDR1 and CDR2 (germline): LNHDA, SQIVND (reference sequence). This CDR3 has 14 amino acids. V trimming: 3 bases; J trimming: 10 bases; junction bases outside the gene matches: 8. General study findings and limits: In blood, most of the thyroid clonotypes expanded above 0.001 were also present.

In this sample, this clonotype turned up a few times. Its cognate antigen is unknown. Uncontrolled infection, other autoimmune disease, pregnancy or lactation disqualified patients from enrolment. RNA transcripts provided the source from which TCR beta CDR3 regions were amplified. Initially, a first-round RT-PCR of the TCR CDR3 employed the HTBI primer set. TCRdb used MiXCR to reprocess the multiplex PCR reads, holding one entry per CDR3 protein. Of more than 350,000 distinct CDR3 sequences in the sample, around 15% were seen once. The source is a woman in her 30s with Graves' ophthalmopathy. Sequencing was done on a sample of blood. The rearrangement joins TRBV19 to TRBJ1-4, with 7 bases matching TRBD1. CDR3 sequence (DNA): TGTGCCAGTAGTATTGACAGGGATTTGGGAAAACTGTTTTTT. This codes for CASSIDRDLGKLFF.